This passage covers 3 T cell receptor beta chains from one sample sequenced in a study of T cells after somatic rescue of genetic block. Assay used: immunoSEQ multiplex PCR; TCRdb lists only in-frame clones, some missing. Among about 63,000 clones listed, about 91% were seen once. The specimen sequenced was peripheral blood mononuclear cells (PBMCs). The origin of the receptors is a man aged 40-50 years.

The rearrangement uses TRBV28 and TRBJ1-5; 7 bases fit TRBD1. Germline V gene data show CDR1 as MDHEN and CDR2 as SYDVKM. CDR3 size: 15 residues. The ends lost 5 bases at V and 2 bases at J; junction bases unmatched: 6. The CDR3 loop reads CASSKTGWGNQPQHF. Written as DNA, the CDR3 is TGTGCCAGCAGTAAGACAGGGTGGGGCAATCAGCCCCAGCATTTT.

This clone was seen once. The chain recombines TRBV14 with TRBJ1-1, with D hard to call. With 0 bases removed from V and 4 bases from J, the gap between germline ends came to 6 bases. Germline V lookup: CDR1 SGHDN, CDR2 FVKESK. CDR3 size: 13 residues. The CDR3 DNA follows: TGTGCCAGCAGCCAAGACCGGTCCACTGAAGCTTTCTTT. This translates into CASSQDRSTEAFF.

V gene TRBV19 combines with J gene TRBJ1-5; the D is unclear. CDR1 and CDR2 from the germline V gene are LNHDA and SQIVND (reference sequence). The CDR3 is 15 amino acids. V was shortened by 1 base and J by 9 bases, with 16 bases between the two germline ends. The CDR3 DNA follows: TGTGCCAGTAGTATAGGTGCTCAGAACGGCGGGCCCCAGCATTTT. This gives the protein CASSIGAQNGGPQHF. Combining the CDR3 with reference TRBV19 and TRBJ1-5 gives the whole variable domain DGGITQSPKYLFRKEGQNVTLSCEQNLNHDAMYWYRQDPGQGLRLIYYSQIVNDFQKGDIAEGYSVSREKKESFPLTVTSAQKNPTAFYLCASSIGAQNGGPQHFGDGTRLSIL.